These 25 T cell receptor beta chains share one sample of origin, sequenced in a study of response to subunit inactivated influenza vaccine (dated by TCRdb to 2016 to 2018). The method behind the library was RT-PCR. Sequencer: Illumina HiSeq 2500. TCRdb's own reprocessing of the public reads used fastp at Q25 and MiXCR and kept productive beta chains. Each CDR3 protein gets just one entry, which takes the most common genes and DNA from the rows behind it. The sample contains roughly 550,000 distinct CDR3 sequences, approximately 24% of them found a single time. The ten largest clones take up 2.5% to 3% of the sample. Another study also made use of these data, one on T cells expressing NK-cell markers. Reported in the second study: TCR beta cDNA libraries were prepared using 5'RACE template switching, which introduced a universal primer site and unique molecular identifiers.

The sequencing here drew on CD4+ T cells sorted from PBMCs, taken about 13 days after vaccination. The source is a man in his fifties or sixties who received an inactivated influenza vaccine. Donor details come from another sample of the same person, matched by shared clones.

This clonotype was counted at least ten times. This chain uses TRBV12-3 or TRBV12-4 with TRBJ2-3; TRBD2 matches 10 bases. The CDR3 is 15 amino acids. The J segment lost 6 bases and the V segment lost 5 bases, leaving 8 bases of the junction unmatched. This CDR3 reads CASSTSGAHGDTQYF. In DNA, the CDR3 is TGTGCCAGCAGTACTAGCGGGGCTCATGGGGATACGCAGTATTTT.

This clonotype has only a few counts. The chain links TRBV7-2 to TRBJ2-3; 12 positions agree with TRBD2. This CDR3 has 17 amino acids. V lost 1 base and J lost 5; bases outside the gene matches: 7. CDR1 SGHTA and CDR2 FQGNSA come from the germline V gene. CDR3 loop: CASSLGLAGGRGDTQYF. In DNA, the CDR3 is TGTGCCAGCAGCTTAGGGCTAGCGGGGGGGCGTGGAGATACGCAGTATTTT.

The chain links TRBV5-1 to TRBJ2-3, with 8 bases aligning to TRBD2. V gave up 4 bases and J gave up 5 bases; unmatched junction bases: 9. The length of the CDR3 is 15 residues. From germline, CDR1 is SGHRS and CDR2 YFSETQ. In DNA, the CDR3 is TGCGCCAGCAGCACCAGGACTAGCAAGGAAGATACGCAGTATTTT. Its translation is CASSTRTSKEDTQYF.

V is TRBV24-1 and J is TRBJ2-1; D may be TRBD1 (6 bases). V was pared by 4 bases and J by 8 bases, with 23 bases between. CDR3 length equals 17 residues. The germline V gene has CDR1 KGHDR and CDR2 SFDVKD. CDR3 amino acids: CATSDPNAGTRRDEQFF. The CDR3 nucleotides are TGTGCCACCAGTGACCCCAACGCCGGGACAAGGCGGGATGAGCAGTTCTTC.

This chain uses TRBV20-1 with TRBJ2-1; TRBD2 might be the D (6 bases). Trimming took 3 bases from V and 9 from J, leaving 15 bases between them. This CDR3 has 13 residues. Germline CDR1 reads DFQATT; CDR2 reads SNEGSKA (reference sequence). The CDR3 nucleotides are TGCAGTGCTAGGGGGGACTTCTACCCTGAGCAGTTCTTC. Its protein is CSARGDFYPEQFF.

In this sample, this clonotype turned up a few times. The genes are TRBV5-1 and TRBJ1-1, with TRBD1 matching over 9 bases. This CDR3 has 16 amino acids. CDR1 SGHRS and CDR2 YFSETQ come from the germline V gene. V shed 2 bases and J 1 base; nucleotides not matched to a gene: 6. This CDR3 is CASSLQGAQRNTEAFF. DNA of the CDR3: TGCGCCAGCAGCTTACAGGGGGCCCAGAGGAACACTGAAGCTTTCTTT.

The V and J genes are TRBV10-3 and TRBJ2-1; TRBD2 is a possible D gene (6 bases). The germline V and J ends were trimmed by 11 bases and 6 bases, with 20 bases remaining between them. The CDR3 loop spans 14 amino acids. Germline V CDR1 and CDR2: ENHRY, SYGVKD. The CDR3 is CALSGSRGANEQFF. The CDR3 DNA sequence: TGTGCCTTATCCGGGAGCCGAGGGGCCAATGAGCAGTTCTTC.

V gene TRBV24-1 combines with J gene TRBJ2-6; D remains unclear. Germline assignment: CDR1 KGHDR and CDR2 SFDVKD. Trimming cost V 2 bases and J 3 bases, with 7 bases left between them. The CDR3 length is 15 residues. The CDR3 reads CATSDSLFGANVLTF. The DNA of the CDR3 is TGTGCCACCAGTGATTCCTTATTTGGGGCCAACGTCCTGACTTTC.

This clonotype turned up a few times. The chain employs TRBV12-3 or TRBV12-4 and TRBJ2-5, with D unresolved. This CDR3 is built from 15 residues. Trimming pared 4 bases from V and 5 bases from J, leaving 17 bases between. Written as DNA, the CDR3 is TGTGCCAGCAGTTCTCCCGGTCCCTTGCGGGAGACCCAGTACTTC. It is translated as CASSSPGPLRETQYF.

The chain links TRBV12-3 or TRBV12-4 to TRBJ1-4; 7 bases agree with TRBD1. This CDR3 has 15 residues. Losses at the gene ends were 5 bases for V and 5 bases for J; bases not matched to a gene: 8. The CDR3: CASSESGTVNEKLFF. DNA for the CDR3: TGTGCCAGCAGTGAGTCCGGGACAGTCAATGAAAAACTGTTTTTT.

The CDR3 loop is CASSQCARGDQETQYF. For the CDR3, the DNA is TGCGCCAGCAGTCAATGTGCCAGGGGCGACCAAGAGACCCAGTACTTC. The chain uses TRBV23-1 and TRBJ2-5; D possibly corresponds to TRBD1 (6 bases). TRBV23-1 has ORF status, its function being uncertain. Trimming removed 1 base at V and 0 bases at J, with 12 bases between. The CDR3 is made up of 16 amino acids.

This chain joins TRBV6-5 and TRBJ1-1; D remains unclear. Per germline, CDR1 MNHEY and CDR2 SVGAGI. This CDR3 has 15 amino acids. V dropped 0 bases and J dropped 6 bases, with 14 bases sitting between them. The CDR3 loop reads CASSYSPGITAEAFF. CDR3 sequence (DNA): TGTGCCAGCAGTTACTCACCCGGGATCACGGCTGAAGCTTTCTTT.

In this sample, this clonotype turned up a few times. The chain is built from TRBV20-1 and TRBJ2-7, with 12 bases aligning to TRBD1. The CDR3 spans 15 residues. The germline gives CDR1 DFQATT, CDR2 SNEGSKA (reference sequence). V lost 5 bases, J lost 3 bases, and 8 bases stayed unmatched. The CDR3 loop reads CSAASGTGGIYEQYF. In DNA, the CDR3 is TGCAGTGCTGCATCCGGGACAGGGGGCATCTACGAGCAGTACTTC.

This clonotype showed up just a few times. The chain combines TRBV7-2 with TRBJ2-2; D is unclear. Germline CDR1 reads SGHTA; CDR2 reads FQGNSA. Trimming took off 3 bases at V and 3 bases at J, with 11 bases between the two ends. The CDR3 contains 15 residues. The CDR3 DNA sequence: TGTGCCAGCAGCTTTCGGGCGGCCCACACCGGGGAGCTGTTTTTT. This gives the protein CASSFRAAHTGELFF.

CDR3 sequence (DNA): TGTGCCATCGGAACTTTAACCGGGACAGGGAATCGTGGTGAGCAGTTCTTC. Protein: CAIGTLTGTGNRGEQFF. V gene TRBV10-3 combines with J gene TRBJ2-1; 9 positions match TRBD1. V was pared by 8 bases and J by 9 bases, with 20 bases of the junction left unmatched. CDR3 length: 17 amino acids. Germline lookup yields CDR1 ENHRY and CDR2 SYGVKD.

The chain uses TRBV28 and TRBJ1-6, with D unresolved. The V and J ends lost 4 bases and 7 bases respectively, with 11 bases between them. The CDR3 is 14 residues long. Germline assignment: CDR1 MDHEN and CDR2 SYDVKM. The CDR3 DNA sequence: TGTGCCAGCAGTTACCTCGGACCGAATTCACCCCTCCACTTT. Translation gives CASSYLGPNSPLHF.

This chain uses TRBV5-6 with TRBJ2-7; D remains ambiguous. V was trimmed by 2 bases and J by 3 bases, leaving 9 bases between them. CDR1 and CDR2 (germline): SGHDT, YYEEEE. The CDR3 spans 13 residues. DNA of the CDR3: TGTGCCAGCAGCTTTATGTCGAACTACGAGCAGTACTTC. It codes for CASSFMSNYEQYF.

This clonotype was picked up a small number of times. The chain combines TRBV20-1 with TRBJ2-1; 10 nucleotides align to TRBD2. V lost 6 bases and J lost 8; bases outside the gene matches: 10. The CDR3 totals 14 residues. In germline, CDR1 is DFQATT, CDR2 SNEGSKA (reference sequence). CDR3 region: CSASRLAGDDEQFF. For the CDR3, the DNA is TGCAGTGCGAGTCGGCTAGCGGGAGACGATGAGCAGTTCTTC.

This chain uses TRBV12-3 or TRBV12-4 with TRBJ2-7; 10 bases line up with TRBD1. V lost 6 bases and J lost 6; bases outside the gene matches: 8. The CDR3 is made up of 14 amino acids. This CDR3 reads CASRKADRGLEQYF. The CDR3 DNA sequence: TGTGCCAGCAGAAAGGCCGACAGGGGGCTCGAGCAGTACTTC.

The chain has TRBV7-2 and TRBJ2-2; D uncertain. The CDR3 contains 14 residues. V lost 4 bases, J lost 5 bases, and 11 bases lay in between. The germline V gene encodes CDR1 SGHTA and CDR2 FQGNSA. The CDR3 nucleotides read TGTGCCAGCAGCTCTACCGCCTGGACCGGGGAGCTGTTTTTT. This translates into CASSSTAWTGELFF.

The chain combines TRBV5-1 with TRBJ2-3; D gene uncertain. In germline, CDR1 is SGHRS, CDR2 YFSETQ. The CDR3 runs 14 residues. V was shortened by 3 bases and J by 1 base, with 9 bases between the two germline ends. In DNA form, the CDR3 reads TGCGCCAGCAGCTCCTCCCCAGGCACAGATACGCAGTATTTT. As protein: CASSSSPGTDTQYF. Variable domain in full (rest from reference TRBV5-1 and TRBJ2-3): KAGVTQTPRYLIKTRGQQVTLSCSPISGHRSVSWYQQTPGQGLQFLFEYFSETQRNKGNFPGRFSGRQFSNSRSEMNVSTLELGDSALYLCASSSSPGTDTQYFGPGTRLTVL.

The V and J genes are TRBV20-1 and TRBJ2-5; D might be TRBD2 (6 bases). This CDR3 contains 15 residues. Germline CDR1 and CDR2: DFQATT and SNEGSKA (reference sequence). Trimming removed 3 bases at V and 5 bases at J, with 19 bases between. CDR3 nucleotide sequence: TGCAGTGCTAGTACGGGAGTCGGCGGGTGGGAGACCCAGTACTTC. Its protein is CSASTGVGGWETQYF.

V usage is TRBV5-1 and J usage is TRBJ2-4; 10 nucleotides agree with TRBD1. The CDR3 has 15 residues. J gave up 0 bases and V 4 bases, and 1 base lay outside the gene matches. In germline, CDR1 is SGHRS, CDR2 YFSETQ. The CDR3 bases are TGCGCCAGCAGCCGGGACAGGGGAGCCAAAAACATTCAGTACTTC. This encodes CASSRDRGAKNIQYF.

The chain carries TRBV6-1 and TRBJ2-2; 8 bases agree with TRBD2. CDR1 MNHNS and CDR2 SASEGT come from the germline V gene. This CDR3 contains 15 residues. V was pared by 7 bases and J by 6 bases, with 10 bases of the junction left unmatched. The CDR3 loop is CASIPTGGPSGELFF. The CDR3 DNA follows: TGTGCCAGCATCCCGACGGGGGGGCCGTCCGGGGAGCTGTTTTTT.

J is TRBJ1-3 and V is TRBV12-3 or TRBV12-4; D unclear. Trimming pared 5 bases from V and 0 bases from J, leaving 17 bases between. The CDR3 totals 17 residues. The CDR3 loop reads CASSRVHSKISGNTIYF. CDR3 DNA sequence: TGTGCCAGCAGTCGCGTCCACAGTAAAATCTCTGGAAACACCATATATTTT.